One sample yielded the 27 T cell receptor beta chains listed below, sequenced in a study of T-cell reconstitution after alpha-beta-depleted transplantation in children. Unique molecular identifiers were incorporated when the TCRbeta library was constructed. TCRdb reanalysed the PCR reads using MiXCR and keeps one entry per CDR3 protein. The repertoire includes some 280,000 distinct CDR3 sequences, approximately 9.8% of them detected once, and about 9.4% sits in the top ten. The sample here was PBMCs from the stem cell graft donor, taken from the stem cell graft. Receptor source: a human donor who donated a stem cell graft to a child with SCID.

A note on this clonotype: Germline and junction disagree at one end, which may indicate a read error. This chain links TRBV6-6 with TRBJ2-7; 7 positions agree with TRBD1. Germline-derived CDR1 and CDR2 are MNHNY and SVGAGI (reference sequence). CDR3 length: 11 residues. The CDR3 sequence: CASSATGPLNF. DNA for the CDR3: TGTGCCAGCAGTGCGACAGGGCCTTTGAACTTC.

This clonotype was seen a few times. V is TRBV7-8 and J is TRBJ2-5, with D possibly TRBD1 on 6 matching bases. CDR3 length: 14 residues. Germline CDR1 reads SGHVS; CDR2 reads FQNEAQ. V was cut by 6 bases and J by 5 bases, with 16 bases left in between. This CDR3 is CASRHGTGLETQYF. DNA of the CDR3: TGTGCCAGCAGGCATGGTACAGGGCTGGAGACCCAGTACTTC. The variable domain in full, with the rest retrieved from reference TRBV7-8 and TRBJ2-5, is GAGVSQSPRYKVAKRGQDVALRCDPISGHVSLFWYQQALGQGPEFLTYFQNEAQLDKSGLPSDRFFAERPEGSVSTLKIQRTQQEDSAVYLCASRHGTGLETQYFGPGTRLLVL.

This clonotype has at least ten counts. The chain carries TRBV5-1 and TRBJ1-1; unclear D gene. V lost 0 bases, J lost 1 base, and 7 bases lay in between. CDR3 length: 14 amino acids. The germline gives CDR1 SGHRS, CDR2 YFSETQ. The CDR3 loop reads CASSLEARNTEAFF. Here the CDR3 DNA reads TGCGCCAGCAGCTTGGAGGCCAGGAACACTGAAGCTTTCTTT.

This clonotype was recorded a few times. The genes are TRBV7-8 and TRBJ1-1; TRBD1 is a possible D gene (6 bases). V lost 5 bases and J lost 4, with 17 bases in between. Germline V gene sequence: CDR1 SGHVS, CDR2 FQNEAQ. The CDR3 covers 15 residues. In DNA form, the CDR3 reads TGTGCCAGCAGCCACGGGGGGGGCGAGGGCACTGAAGCTTTCTTT. Translated, it gives CASSHGGGEGTEAFF.

Turning to this clonotype: One end of the junction is discordant with germline, which a read error may explain. Written as DNA, the CDR3 is TGTGATAGTGGTCCAGACCTCGACAGGGGGGTAGCCAAAAACATTCAGTACTTC. Its protein product is CDSGPDLDRGVAKNIQYF. The chain links TRBV12-5 to TRBJ2-4, with 9 bases fitting TRBD1. The CDR3 has 18 residues. Germline CDR1 is LGHNT and CDR2 is FRNRAP.

This clonotype was seen at least ten times. The chain recombines TRBV7-3 with TRBJ1-1; D gene ambiguous. This CDR3 has 13 residues. The V and J ends lost 5 bases and 0 bases respectively, with 7 bases between them. Per the germline V gene, CDR1 is SGHTA and CDR2 is FQGTGA. CDR3 DNA sequence: TGTGCCAGCAGCCGCGAAATGAACACTGAAGCTTTCTTT. Translated, it gives CASSREMNTEAFF.

This clonotype was picked up a small number of times. This chain connects TRBV29-1 to TRBJ1-1; D is uncertain. Germline assignment: CDR1 SQVTM and CDR2 ANQGSEA. CDR3 size: 11 residues. The ends were cut back, 5 bases at V and 6 bases at J, with 10 bases in the middle. The CDR3 reads CSVWFGAEAFF. CDR3 nucleotide sequence: TGCAGCGTTTGGTTCGGAGCTGAAGCTTTCTTT.

As concerns this clonotype: A much more abundant neighbour one base away suggests this may be a read error. The gene calls are TRBV6-1 and TRBJ2-7, with 9 bases identical to TRBD2. Germline V lookup: CDR1 MNHNS, CDR2 SASEGT. This CDR3 has 14 amino acids. The trim removed 7 bases at V and 2 bases at J, leaving 6 bases unmatched. The CDR3 nucleotides read TGTGCCAGCAAGGGAGCGGGGGGTGCCTACGAGCAGTACTTC. Amino acid sequence: CASKGAGGAYEQYF.

This chain joins TRBV10-2 and TRBJ2-7; 8 bases agree with TRBD1. V lost 8 bases and J lost 0; bases outside the gene matches: 15. The length of the CDR3 is 17 residues. Germline-derived CDR1 and CDR2 are WSHSY and SAAADI. The CDR3 reads CASQPPGQGTGSYEQYF. The CDR3 region has the DNA TGCGCCAGCCAACCGCCCGGACAGGGCACTGGCTCCTACGAGCAGTACTTC.

The J gene is TRBJ1-5, the V gene TRBV19; TRBD1 aligns across 8 bases. This CDR3 is 14 amino acids long. From germline, CDR1 is LNHDA and CDR2 SQIVND (reference sequence). V was clipped by 5 bases and J by 6 bases; unmatched bases: 6. In DNA form, the CDR3 reads TGTGCCAGTAGTCTCGACAGGGGTGCTCAGCCCCAGCATTTT. Its translation is CASSLDRGAQPQHF.

This chain connects TRBV7-3 to TRBJ2-2; 8 positions match TRBD2. Germline trimming cut 4 bases from V and 14 bases from J; bases unmatched to any gene: 9. CDR1 is SGHTA and CDR2 is FQGTGA in the germline V gene. This CDR3 is 13 amino acids long. CDR3 bases: TGTGCCAGCAGCTCTATGGGCGGGGGGCCACTGTTTTTT. Translating gives CASSSMGGGPLFF. Based on the CDR3 plus reference TRBV7-3 and TRBJ2-2, the full variable domain is GAGVSQTPSNKVTEKGKYVELRCDPISGHTALYWYRQSLGQGPEFLIYFQGTGAADDSGLPNDRFFAVRPEGSVSTLKIQRTERGDSAVYLCASSSMGGGPLFFGEGSRLTVL.

This clonotype has only a few counts. The chain employs TRBV7-2 and TRBJ2-5, with no clear D. The CDR3 covers 16 residues. The ends were cut back, 2 bases at V and 2 bases at J, with 15 bases in the middle. CDR1 is SGHTA and CDR2 is FQGNSA in the germline V gene. The CDR3 spells CASSLRVGSSQETQYF. The CDR3 nucleotides read TGTGCCAGCAGCTTAAGGGTTGGGTCCAGTCAAGAGACCCAGTACTTC.

This clonotype has a handful of counts. CDR3 in DNA: TGTGCCAGCAGTTCCCACCTGGGACTAGCGGGGGGCGAGCAGTACTTC. It translates to CASSSHLGLAGGEQYF. The chain links TRBV12-3 or TRBV12-4 to TRBJ2-7, with 15 nucleotides matching TRBD2. CDR3 length equals 16 residues. J gave up 6 bases and V 4 bases, and 7 bases lay outside the gene matches.

This clonotype was seen more than once but under ten times. The chain carries TRBV20-1 and TRBJ2-1, with 9 bases aligning to TRBD2. CDR1 is DFQATT and CDR2 is SNEGSKA in the germline V gene (reference sequence). The CDR3 contains 17 residues. V lost 1 base to trimming and J lost 3 bases; unmatched junction nucleotides: 10. CDR3 region: CSARGPLLAGVYNEQFF. The CDR3 coding sequence is TGCAGTGCTAGAGGCCCTCTACTAGCGGGCGTCTACAATGAGCAGTTCTTC.

This clonotype was recorded many times. This chain connects TRBV9 to TRBJ1-6; perhaps TRBD1 as D (5 bases). Per the germline V gene, CDR1 is SGDLS and CDR2 is YYNGEE. With 0 bases removed from V and 9 bases from J, the gap between germline ends came to 10 bases. The CDR3 is 14 residues long. CDR3 amino acids: CASSVGGDRSPLHF. The CDR3 DNA reads as TGTGCCAGCAGCGTAGGGGGGGATCGTTCACCCCTCCACTTT.

The genes are TRBV11-2 and TRBJ2-4; D remains ambiguous. The V gene lost 0 bases and the J gene lost 0 bases, with 15 bases spanning the gap. The CDR3 is made up of 18 amino acids. Germline V gives CDR1 SGHAT, CDR2 FQNNGV. The CDR3 sequence: CASSLDGFSLIAKNIQYF. CDR3 in DNA: TGTGCCAGCAGCTTAGATGGGTTCAGCCTCATAGCCAAAAACATTCAGTACTTC.

This clonotype came up a few times. This rearrangement joins TRBV9 to TRBJ1-2; D might be TRBD1 (6 bases). V lost 3 bases, J lost 1 base, and 13 bases lay in between. The CDR3 length is 15 residues. The V gene's germline CDR1 is SGDLS and CDR2 YYNGEE. The CDR3 loop is CASSANRVINYGYTF. In DNA form, the CDR3 reads TGTGCCAGCAGCGCCAACAGGGTAATTAACTATGGCTACACCTTC. The whole variable domain, remainder taken from reference TRBV9 and TRBJ1-2, is DSGVTQTPKHLITATGQRVTLRCSPRSGDLSVYWYQQSLDQGLQFLIQYYNGEERAKGNILERFSAQQFPDLHSELNLSSLELGDSALYFCASSANRVINYGYTFGSGTRLTVV.

This clonotype was counted once. The rearrangement joins TRBV10-2 to TRBJ2-1; D is undetermined. The CDR3 runs to 16 residues. V shed 0 bases and J shed 0 bases, with 9 bases lying between them. The germline V gene encodes CDR1 WSHSY and CDR2 SAAADI. The CDR3 nucleotides read TGCGCCAGCAGTGAGTCGAGGATGAGCTCCTACAATGAGCAGTTCTTC. Translating gives CASSESRMSSYNEQFF.

V and J are TRBV5-1 and TRBJ2-3; D is perhaps TRBD2 (6 bases). Germline CDR1 and CDR2: SGHRS and YFSETQ. V dropped 2 bases and J dropped 1 base, with 11 bases sitting between them. This CDR3 spans 15 amino acids. Here the CDR3 DNA reads TGCGCCAGCAGCTTCCCGCGGGAAGGCACAGATACGCAGTATTTT. Encoded protein: CASSFPREGTDTQYF.

This chain connects TRBV18 to TRBJ2-7; D may match TRBD1 or TRBD2 (6 bases each). CDR3 length equals 15 residues. The V gene lost 6 bases and the J gene lost 0 bases, with 15 bases spanning the gap. Per germline, CDR1 KGHSH and CDR2 LQKENI. The CDR3 sequence is CASSTGDTSSYEQYF. The CDR3 coding sequence is TGTGCCAGCTCTACGGGGGACACTAGCTCCTACGAGCAGTACTTC.

The V gene is TRBV2, the J gene TRBJ2-3, with 9 positions matching TRBD1. The V and J ends lost 6 bases and 1 base, in that order; junction bases with no gene match: 5. The germline gives CDR1 SNHLY, CDR2 FYNNEI. The CDR3 extends over 15 amino acids. The CDR3 DNA reads as TGTGCCAGCAGCGACAGGGGGATTGGCACAGATACGCAGTATTTT. This translates into CASSDRGIGTDTQYF.

The table lists this clonotype with a few counts. V and J are TRBV12-3 or TRBV12-4 and TRBJ2-7, with D tentatively TRBD1 or TRBD2 (6 bases each). This CDR3 has 14 residues. V was cut by 3 bases and J by 3 bases, with 12 bases left in between. In DNA form, the CDR3 reads TGTGCCAGCAGTTTTTGGGGGGCAGACTACGAGCAGTACTTC. Its translation is CASSFWGADYEQYF.

A few counts support this clonotype. V and J are TRBV6-4 and TRBJ1-6; D might be TRBD1 (5 bases). CDR3 size: 15 residues. Germline lookup yields CDR1 MRHNA and CDR2 SNTAGT. The V gene lost 3 bases and the J gene lost 8 bases, with 14 bases spanning the gap. The CDR3 loop reads CASSEGVPEDSPLHF. CDR3 DNA: TGTGCCAGCAGTGAAGGGGTACCGGAAGATTCACCCCTCCACTTT.

The chain uses TRBV11-2 and TRBJ2-7; the D call may be TRBD1 or TRBD2 (6 bases each). The CDR3 is made up of 16 amino acids. The V and J ends lost 5 bases and 6 bases respectively, with 23 bases between them. Germline V lookup: CDR1 SGHAT, CDR2 FQNNGV. CDR3: CASSDPSWGAVGEQYF. In DNA form, the CDR3 reads TGTGCCAGCAGCGACCCATCGTGGGGGGCCGTCGGCGAGCAGTACTTC. Drawing the rest from reference TRBV11-2 and TRBJ2-7, the complete variable domain is EAGVAQSPRYKIIEKRQSVAFWCNPISGHATLYWYQQILGQGPKLLIQFQNNGVVDDSQLPKDRFSAERLKGVDSTLKIQPAKLEDSAVYLCASSDPSWGAVGEQYFGPGTRLTVT.

This clonotype was detected ten times or more. The rearrangement uses TRBV12-3 or TRBV12-4 and TRBJ2-1, with a possible D match to TRBD2 (6 bases). This CDR3 is 15 amino acids long. Trimming left V 1 base short and J 1 base short, with 8 bases between. The CDR3 sequence: CASSLGRGSYNEQFF. CDR3 coding DNA: TGTGCCAGCAGTTTAGGGAGGGGTTCCTACAATGAGCAGTTCTTC.

This clonotype appeared a few times. V usage is TRBV6-5 and J usage is TRBJ1-6; 9 nucleotides line up with TRBD1. The V gene end was trimmed by 6 bases and the J gene end by 9 bases; junction bases not matched to a gene: 6. There are 14 residues in the CDR3. Germline CDR1 is MNHEY and CDR2 is SVGAGI. CDR3 protein: CASSTRDRASPLHF. DNA for the CDR3: TGTGCCAGCAGCACTCGGGACAGGGCTTCACCCCTCCACTTT.

The sample holds many counts of this clonotype. CDR3 in amino acids: CASSSGQSGADTQYF. The CDR3 bases are TGTGCCAGCAGCTCAGGACAGAGTGGTGCAGATACGCAGTATTTT. The chain joins TRBV7-6 to TRBJ2-3; perhaps TRBD1 as D (6 bases). The germline gives CDR1 SGHVS, CDR2 FNYEAQ. V dropped 4 bases and J dropped 4 bases, with 15 bases sitting between them. CDR3 length equals 15 residues. The full variable domain, with the rest looked up from reference TRBV7-6 and TRBJ2-3, is GAGVSQSPRYKVTKRGQDVALRCDPISGHVSLYWYRQALGQGPEFLTYFNYEAQQDKSGLPNDRFSAERPEGSISTLTIQRTEQRDSAMYRCASSSGQSGADTQYFGPGTRLTVL.